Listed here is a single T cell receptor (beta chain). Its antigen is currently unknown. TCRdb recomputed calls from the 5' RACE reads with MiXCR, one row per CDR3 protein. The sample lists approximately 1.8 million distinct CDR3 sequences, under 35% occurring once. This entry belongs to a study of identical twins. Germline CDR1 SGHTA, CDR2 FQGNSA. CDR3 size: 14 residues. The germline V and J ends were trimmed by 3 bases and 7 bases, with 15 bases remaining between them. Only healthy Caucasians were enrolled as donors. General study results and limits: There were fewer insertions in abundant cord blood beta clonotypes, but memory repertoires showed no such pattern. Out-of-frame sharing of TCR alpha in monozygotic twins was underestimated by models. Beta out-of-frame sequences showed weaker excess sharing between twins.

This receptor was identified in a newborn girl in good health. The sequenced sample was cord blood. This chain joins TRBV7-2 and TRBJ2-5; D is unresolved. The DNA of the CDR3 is TGTGCCAGCAGCTTTGATAAGGCTATCATGACCCAGTACTTC. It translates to CASSFDKAIMTQYF. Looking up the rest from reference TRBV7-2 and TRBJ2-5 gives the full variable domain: GAGVSQSPSNKVTEKGKDVELRCDPISGHTALYWYRQSLGQGLEFLIYFQGNSAPDKSGLPSDRFSAERTGGSVSTLTIQRTQQEDSAVYLCASSFDKAIMTQYFGPGTRLLVL.